Shown below are 9 T cell receptor beta chains from a single sample sequenced in a study of blood T cells in healthy people across ages. The authors ran a second PCR of roughly 7 to 11 cycles using a sample-barcoded 5' primer and a J-beta primer mix. TCRdb re-derived calls from the 5' RACE reads in MiXCR, one entry per CDR3 protein. The sample lists about 1.6 million distinct CDR3 sequences, 30% to 35% occurring once. The source material was blood. All receptors derive from a woman in her 30s in good health.

This chain links TRBV5-1 with TRBJ1-2, with D possibly TRBD1 on 6 matching bases. Germline V CDR1 and CDR2: SGHRS, YFSETQ. The CDR3 loop spans 13 amino acids. V was pared by 6 bases and J by 4 bases, with 13 bases between. CDR3 region: CASTGGGRYGYTF. DNA for the CDR3: TGCGCCAGCACGGGGGGCGGCCGCTATGGCTACACCTTC.

The rearrangement joins TRBV10-3 to TRBJ2-1; TRBD2 aligns across 14 bases. Germline values: CDR1 ENHRY, CDR2 SYGVKD. The length of the CDR3 is 15 residues. Losses at the gene ends were 4 bases for V and 8 bases for J; bases not matched to a gene: 4. CDR3 DNA: TGTGCCATCAGTGGACTAGCGGGAGGGCCCGATGAGCAGTTCTTC. This codes for CAISGLAGGPDEQFF.

The chain joins TRBV11-1 to TRBJ2-7, with D tentatively TRBD2 (6 bases). Trimming pared 2 bases from V and 6 bases from J, leaving 14 bases between. Per germline, CDR1 SGHAT and CDR2 FQDESV (reference sequence). This CDR3 comprises 14 residues. The CDR3, as DNA: TGTGCCAGCAGCTTAACCCGGGAGTCGGGCGAGCAGTACTTC. Residues: CASSLTRESGEQYF.

Concerning this clonotype: With a much larger clone just one base away, this may be a read error. This chain joins TRBV7-4 and TRBJ2-1, with 10 bases that match TRBD2. The germline CDR1 and CDR2 sequences are SGHVT and SQSDAQ. The CDR3 totals 17 residues. CDR3 residues: CAGSQGSGTSAYNEQFF. CDR3 nucleotide sequence: TGTGCCGGCAGCCAAGGATCCGGGACTAGCGCCTACAATGAGCAGTTCTTC.

This chain links TRBV6-5 with TRBJ1-2, with D maybe TRBD1 (5 bases). Germline V gene data show CDR1 as MNHEY and CDR2 as SVGAGI. The CDR3 extends over 12 amino acids. V lost 7 bases, J lost 7 bases, and 13 bases lay in between. CDR3 nucleotide sequence: TGTGCCAGCACCTCGACAGACGGTGGCTACACCTTC. It yields the protein CASTSTDGGYTF.

CDR3: CASWNKVAGTQYF. CDR3 DNA: TGTGCCAGCTGGAACAAGGTCGCAGGGACCCAGTACTTC. This rearrangement joins TRBV3-1 to TRBJ2-7, with D hard to call. The J call is uncertain, as TRBJ2-5 better fits the DNA end. The CDR3 is made up of 13 amino acids. Per the germline V gene, CDR1 is LGHDT and CDR2 is YNNKEL (reference sequence).

This clonotype was found many times. The CDR3 coding sequence is TGTGCCAGCAGCCAAGGGCTCTTCCTGGAGAGCTCCTACAATGAGCAGTTCTTC. Translating it yields CASSQGLFLESSYNEQFF. The V gene is TRBV3-1, the J gene TRBJ2-1; D remains ambiguous. Per the germline V gene, CDR1 is LGHDT and CDR2 is YNNKEL (reference sequence). This CDR3 is built from 18 residues. Trimming stripped 1 base from V and 0 bases from J, with 16 bases between.

This rearrangement joins TRBV4-1 to TRBJ1-4; D possibly corresponds to TRBD1 (6 bases). The CDR3 length is 15 residues. Trimming left V 4 bases short and J 8 bases short, with 17 bases between. CDR1 MGHRA and CDR2 YSYEKL come from the germline V gene. CDR3 sequence reads: CASSLSGTTIEKLFF. CDR3 DNA sequence: TGCGCCAGCAGCCTTTCCGGGACAACTATCGAAAAACTGTTTTTT.

This clonotype was detected a few times. The rearrangement links TRBV18 to TRBJ1-6; D uncertain. Germline loops: CDR1 KGHSH, CDR2 LQKENI. This CDR3 contains 13 residues. Trimming removed 4 bases from V and 8 bases from J, with 9 bases in between. CDR3 in DNA: TGTGCCAGCTCACGAACGACGGATTCACCCCTCCACTTT. Translated: CASSRTTDSPLHF. Variable domain in full (rest from reference TRBV18 and TRBJ1-6): NAGVMQNPRHLVRRRGQEARLRCSPMKGHSHVYWYRQLPEEGLKFMVYLQKENIIDESGMPKERFSAEFPKEGPSILRIQQVVRGDSAAYFCASSRTTDSPLHFGNGTRLTVT.